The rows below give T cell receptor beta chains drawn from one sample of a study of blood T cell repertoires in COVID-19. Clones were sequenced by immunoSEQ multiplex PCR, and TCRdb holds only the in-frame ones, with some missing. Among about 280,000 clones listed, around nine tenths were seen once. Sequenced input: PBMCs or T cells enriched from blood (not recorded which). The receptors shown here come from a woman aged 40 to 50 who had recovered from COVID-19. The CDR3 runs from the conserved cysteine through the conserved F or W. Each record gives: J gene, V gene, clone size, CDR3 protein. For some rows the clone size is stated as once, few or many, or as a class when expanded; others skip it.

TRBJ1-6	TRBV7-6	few	CASSLRDRANSPLHF
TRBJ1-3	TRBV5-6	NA	CASSLGRGSGNTIYF
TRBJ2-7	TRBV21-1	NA	CASSNTIKTGPGLALYEQYF
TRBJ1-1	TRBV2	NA	CASSPVDRHMNTEAFF
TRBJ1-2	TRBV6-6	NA	CASGGSYGYTF
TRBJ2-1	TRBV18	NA	CASSRGSYNEQFF
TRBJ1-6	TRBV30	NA	CAVEGASYNSPLHF
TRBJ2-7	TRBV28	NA	CASGTRPYEQYF
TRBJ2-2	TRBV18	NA	CASSTGRTGRSNTGELFF
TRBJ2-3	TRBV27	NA	CASSWSPRADTQYF
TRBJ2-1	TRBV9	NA	CASSVEALAGVREQFF
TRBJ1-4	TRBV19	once	CASSMTRGLTHEKLFF
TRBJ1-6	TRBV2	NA	CASSEGGLHNSPLHF
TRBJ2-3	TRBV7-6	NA	CASSSPSPGTGYTDTQYF
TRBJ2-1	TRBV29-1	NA	CSVEGGRAHEQFF
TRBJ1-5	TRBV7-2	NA	CASSLDPNQPQHF
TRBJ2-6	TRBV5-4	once	CASSFYSGANVLTF
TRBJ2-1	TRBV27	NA	CASSLRLAGNNRGYNEQFF
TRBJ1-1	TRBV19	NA	CASSIARVNTEAFF
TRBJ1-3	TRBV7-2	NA	CASSLGGRFSGNTIYF
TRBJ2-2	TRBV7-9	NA	CASSQREANTGELFF
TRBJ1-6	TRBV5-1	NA	CASSSEVNNSPLHF
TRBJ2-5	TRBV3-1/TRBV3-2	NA	CASSHPTGAGKTQYF
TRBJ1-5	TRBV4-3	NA	CASSQDWETGVQPQHF
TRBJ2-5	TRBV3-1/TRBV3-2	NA	CASSRMREREETQYF
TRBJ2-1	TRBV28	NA	CASSFSGRDDNEQFF
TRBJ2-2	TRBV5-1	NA	CASSPPGTGNTGELFF
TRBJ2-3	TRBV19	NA	CASSMSGVTQYF
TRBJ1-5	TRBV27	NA	CASSLSPTGPDQPQHF
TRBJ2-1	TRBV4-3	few	CASSQDLGRGSYNEQFF
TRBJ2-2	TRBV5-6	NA	CASRLLAGAGAGELFF